These 17 T cell receptor beta chains originate from one sample sequenced in a study of T cell repertoires in cytomegalovirus infection. No cognate antigen is known for these TCRs. MiXCR was run by TCRdb on the reads, yielding one entry per CDR3 protein. The sample comprises 700,000 to 900,000 distinct CDR3 sequences, 25% to 30% of which are singletons, and about an eighth rests with the top ten. The material sequenced was cultured CD8+ T cells from PBMCs, taken from culture after CMV antigen stimulation. The receptors shown here come from a human donor in good health (CMV status not recorded). Some clones in this sample may be carry-over from other donors' samples.

This clonotype appeared a few times. This chain connects TRBV11-3 to TRBJ2-3, with D possibly TRBD2 on 7 matching bases. Germline V gene sequence: CDR1 SGHNT, CDR2 YENEEA. The CDR3 is made up of 15 amino acids. V was trimmed by 3 bases and J by 5 bases, leaving 15 bases between them. CDR3 nucleotide sequence: TGTGCCAGCAGCTTGAAGGGGGGGCTGGTAGATACGCAGTATTTT. It is translated as CASSLKGGLVDTQYF.

V gene TRBV7-2 combines with J gene TRBJ2-7; possible D gene TRBD1, 5 bases. Germline V gene data show CDR1 as SGHTA and CDR2 as FQGNSA. The length of the CDR3 is 15 residues. V lost 1 base to trimming and J lost 2 bases, with 12 bases between them. CDR3 sequence reads: CASSLGSGLAYEQYV. Here the CDR3 DNA reads TGTGCCAGCAGCTTAGGATCAGGGTTAGCCTACGAGCAGTACGTC.

The chain recombines TRBV7-9 with TRBJ2-5; TRBD1 or TRBD2 may be the D gene (6 bases each). V was clipped by 1 base and J by 1 base, with 13 bases between them. Germline CDR1 and CDR2: SEHNR and FQNEAQ (reference sequence). CDR3 length: 16 residues. Here the CDR3 reads CASSLGIGGSQETQYF. The CDR3 nucleotides read TGTGCCAGCAGCTTAGGGATCGGGGGCTCCCAAGAGACCCAGTACTTC.

Concerning this clonotype itself: This may come from a read error, since a much larger clone is one base off. The chain employs TRBV7-4 and TRBJ2-1; either TRBD1 or TRBD2 may fit D (6 bases each). Germline V gives CDR1 SGHVT, CDR2 SQSDAQ. CDR3 size: 15 residues. The CDR3 here is CANSLLGGPGDEQFF. Here the CDR3 DNA reads TGTGCCAACAGCTTGCTGGGGGGCCCTGGGGATGAGCAGTTCTTC. Variable domain in full (rest from reference TRBV7-4 and TRBJ2-1): GAGVSQSPRYKVAKRGRDVALRCDSISGHVTLYWYRQTLGQGSEVLTYSQSDAQRDKSGRPSGRFSAERPERSVSTLKIQRTEQGDSAVYLCANSLLGGPGDEQFFGPGTRLTVL.

This clonotype has more than one count but fewer than ten. In DNA, the CDR3 is TGTGCCAGCAGTTACTCGTCAGGGGACAGCACAGATACGCAGTATTTT. It is translated as CASSYSSGDSTDTQYF. The rearrangement links TRBV6-5 to TRBJ2-3; D possibly corresponds to TRBD1 (6 bases). V was clipped by 0 bases and J by 0 bases, with 10 bases between them. The germline V gene has CDR1 MNHEY and CDR2 SVGAGI. This CDR3 region has 16 residues.

This clonotype occurred a few times. The chain combines TRBV7-9 with TRBJ2-1; maybe TRBD2 (6 bases). The CDR3 runs 16 residues. Germline CDR1 and CDR2: SEHNR and FQNEAQ (reference sequence). Between the trimmed V and J ends, which lost 5 bases and 7 bases, there was a span of 21 bases. CDR3 loop: CASSGRGGATRNEQFF. The DNA of the CDR3 is TGTGCCAGCAGCGGCCGCGGAGGGGCGACAAGGAATGAGCAGTTCTTC. Based on the CDR3 plus reference TRBV7-9 and TRBJ2-1, the full variable domain is DTGVSQNPRHKITKRGQNVTFRCDPISEHNRLYWYRQTLGQGPEFLTYFQNEAQLEKSRLLSDRFSAERPKGSFSTLEIQRTEQGDSAMYLCASSGRGGATRNEQFFGPGTRLTVL.

The chain combines TRBV6-2 or TRBV6-3 with TRBJ2-7; D is perhaps TRBD2 (6 bases). V was pared by 6 bases and J by 7 bases, with 19 bases between. The CDR3 runs to 14 residues. Looked up from germline, CDR1 is MNHEY and CDR2 is SVGEGT. CDR3 DNA: TGTGCCAGCAGCCCCGGGGACTCGACGGGGGAGCAGTACTTC. Its protein product is CASSPGDSTGEQYF.

This clonotype appeared a few times. This chain joins TRBV6-5 and TRBJ1-1; 8 bases fit TRBD1. Germline V lookup: CDR1 MNHEY, CDR2 SVGAGI. The V and J ends lost 2 bases and 8 bases, in that order; junction bases with no gene match: 10. The CDR3 totals 15 residues. The CDR3 loop is CASSYTPQGGQEAFF. CDR3 bases: TGTGCCAGCAGTTACACCCCACAGGGGGGGCAAGAAGCTTTCTTT.

V is TRBV7-9 and J is TRBJ2-1; D possibly corresponds to TRBD1 (5 bases). The V end was cut by 5 bases, the J end by 8 bases, with 19 bases between. This CDR3 region has 15 residues. CDR1 SEHNR and CDR2 FQNEAQ come from the germline V gene (reference sequence). CDR3 coding DNA: TGTGCCAGCAGCACCCAACCCAGCAGGGCCCATGAGCAGTTCTTC. It specifies CASSTQPSRAHEQFF.

Details on this clonotype: At one end the junction does not follow the germline gene, possibly because of a read error. This rearrangement joins TRBV2 to TRBJ1-2; D may be TRBD1 (6 bases). CDR3 size: 19 residues. The germline V gene has CDR1 SNHLY and CDR2 FYNNEI. CDR3 nucleotide sequence: TGTGCCAGCAGTGAAGCGCTTGGCCAGGGGCCAACTTTCAACTATGGCTACGCCTTC. It is translated as CASSEALGQGPTFNYGYAF.

This chain joins TRBV7-6 and TRBJ2-3; D remains ambiguous. V lost 4 bases and J lost 1, with 9 bases in between. Germline CDR1 SGHVS, CDR2 FNYEAQ. The CDR3 sequence is 14 residues long. The CDR3 reads CASSYRLGTDTQYF. CDR3 DNA sequence: TGTGCCAGCAGCTACCGGCTGGGCACAGATACGCAGTATTTT.

The chain employs TRBV9 and TRBJ2-1, with a weak D call TRBD1 (7 bases). Trimming removed 4 bases from V and 1 base from J, with 12 bases in between. CDR3 length: 15 residues. Germline CDR1 SGDLS, CDR2 YYNGEE. This chain's CDR3 is CASSSGGISYNEQFF. The CDR3 coding sequence is TGTGCCAGCAGCTCAGGGGGGATATCCTACAATGAGCAGTTCTTC. The complete variable domain, with remaining parts taken from reference TRBV9 and TRBJ2-1, reads DSGVTQTPKHLITATGQRVTLRCSPRSGDLSVYWYQQSLDQGLQFLIQYYNGEERAKGNILERFSAQQFPDLHSELNLSSLELGDSALYFCASSSGGISYNEQFFGPGTRLTVL.

This clonotype appeared a few times. The chain carries TRBV10-3 and TRBJ2-3; D possibly corresponds to TRBD2 (6 bases). Looked up from germline, CDR1 is ENHRY and CDR2 is SYGVKD. The CDR3 sequence is 15 residues long. Trimming shortened V by 6 bases and J by 1 base, and 14 bases separated the two germline ends. The DNA of the CDR3 is TGTGCCATCAGGATTTTTAGGGAGGGCACAGATACGCAGTATTTT. This codes for CAIRIFREGTDTQYF.

This clonotype was seen only a few times. The chain uses TRBV12-3 or TRBV12-4 and TRBJ2-1; D gene unclear. V was cut by 6 bases and J by 9 bases, with 9 bases left in between. The length of the CDR3 is 11 residues. The CDR3 region is CASRLVGEQFF. CDR3 sequence (DNA): TGTGCCAGCAGACTCGTGGGTGAGCAGTTCTTC.

The chain is built from TRBV5-1 and TRBJ1-6, with 7 nucleotides matching TRBD1. V trimming: 1 base; J trimming: 3 bases; junction bases outside the gene matches: 4. The CDR3 sequence is 16 residues long. The germline V gene has CDR1 SGHRS and CDR2 YFSETQ. CDR3 residues: CASSLQGTVYNSPLHF. CDR3 DNA: TGCGCCAGCAGCTTGCAGGGGACAGTCTATAATTCACCCCTCCACTTT.

The chain links TRBV6-5 to TRBJ2-3, with D possibly being TRBD2 (6 bases). Germline V gene data show CDR1 as MNHEY and CDR2 as SVGAGI. The length of the CDR3 is 14 residues. V was clipped by 7 bases and J by 2 bases, with 13 bases between them. CDR3: CASKPGGPTDTQYF. The DNA for the CDR3 is TGTGCCAGCAAACCCGGGGGTCCCACAGATACGCAGTATTTT.

The V and J genes are TRBV6-5 and TRBJ2-3; 9 positions match TRBD2. This CDR3 spans 17 amino acids. The V segment lost 2 bases and the J segment 0 bases; nucleotides outside the gene matches: 6. CDR1 and CDR2 (germline): MNHEY, SVGAGI. The CDR3 sequence: CASSYHPLAGSTDTQYF. CDR3 nucleotide sequence: TGTGCCAGCAGTTACCACCCGCTAGCGGGGAGCACAGATACGCAGTATTTT.